This is a list of T cell receptor beta chains from one sample in a study of regulatory T cells in long-lasting Graves disease. One entry per CDR3 protein, called by TCRdb with MiXCR from the multiplex PCR reads. Among 350,000 to 500,000 distinct CDR3 sequences listed, under 25% were seen once. The input for sequencing was peripheral blood mononuclear cells (PBMCs), taken when the disease was refractory, from a patient treated with antithyroid drugs. These TCRs come from a female donor with Graves disease. The CDR3 runs from the conserved cysteine through the conserved F or W. The D gene is left open where the match is weak. Expanded clones get a size class; other rows say once, few or many, or leave the size out.

v_call d_call clone_size cdr3_aa
TRBV2 NA many CASSSAPFGGNQETQYF
TRBV28 NA many CASSGGVTLATNEKLFF
TRBV12-3/TRBV12-4 TRBD2 NA CASSSGGIGTGELFF
TRBV5-1 TRBD2 many CASSLDGGGQEQYF
TRBV5-5 NA many CASTVGGSYEQYF
TRBV12-3/TRBV12-4 NA many CASSLGDRYEQYF
TRBV28 NA many CASSTPGTRGNTIYF
TRBV6-5 NA many CASSYSGGTGQQNIQYF
TRBV18 NA NA CASSPPSYTDTQYF
TRBV30 NA NA CAWSAGEETQYF
TRBV2 TRBD2 many CATSPAGGEDGELFF
TRBV29-1 NA many CSVEDSEKLFF
TRBV6-1 NA few CASSEEDGAAGANVLTF